Below, 24 T cell receptor beta chains from the same sample are listed, as sequenced in a study of blood T cell repertoires in COVID-19 (TCRdb year 2020). The library was generated by the immunoSEQ multiplex PCR assay. The table was pulled from immuneACCESS by TCRdb, which kept in-frame rearrangements only. Such tables lose some clones; where checked, under half of the loss comes from unresolved V genes, and the rest has no known cause. For this sample the table gives approximately 250,000 clones, of which over 80% were detected only once. The ten largest clones capture approximately 4% of the sample. The sequencing sample was made of PBMCs or T cells enriched from blood (not recorded which). The receptor source for this set is a woman in her 30s with acute COVID-19.

This chain uses TRBV30 with TRBJ1-3; no clear D gene. Looked up from germline, CDR1 is GTSNPN and CDR2 is SVGIG (reference sequence). V lost 4 bases to trimming and J lost 1 base, with 14 bases between them. The length of the CDR3 is 15 residues. This CDR3 is CAWNLLEGSGNTIYF. The CDR3 coding sequence is TGTGCCTGGAATCTACTGGAGGGTTCTGGAAACACCATATATTTT.

The chain employs TRBV28 and TRBJ1-5; D is perhaps TRBD1 (5 bases). V lost 1 base and J lost 1, with 8 bases in between. CDR1 is MDHEN, CDR2 SYDVKM, per germline. The CDR3 is 15 residues long. CDR3 in amino acids: CASSLYQGSNQPQHF. The CDR3 nucleotides are TGTGCCAGCAGTTTATATCAGGGAAGCAATCAGCCCCAGCATTTT.

The chain uses TRBV19 and TRBJ2-2; the match to TRBD1 covers 11 bases. Trimming took 5 bases from V and 3 from J; bases not matched to a gene: 5. The CDR3 has 16 amino acids. Germline CDR1 and CDR2: LNHDA and SQIVND (reference sequence). For the CDR3, the DNA is TGTGCCAGTAGTTCTCGGACAGGGGGCGACACCGGGGAGCTGTTTTTT. This translates into CASSSRTGGDTGELFF.

The V call is TRBV7-2, the J call TRBJ2-1; 8 nucleotides align to TRBD2. The V gene's germline CDR1 is SGHTA and CDR2 FQGNSA. The CDR3 runs to 16 residues. V dropped 6 bases and J dropped 3; count of bases not matched to a gene: 10. The CDR3 protein is CASSYRAGDGYNEQFF. The DNA for the CDR3 is TGTGCCAGCAGTTATCGAGCGGGAGACGGCTACAATGAGCAGTTCTTC.

The J gene is TRBJ2-2, the V gene TRBV28; the match to TRBD2 covers 7 bases. The CDR3 totals 16 residues. Germline V gives CDR1 MDHEN, CDR2 SYDVKM. V lost 5 bases to trimming and J lost 6 bases; unmatched junction nucleotides: 12. The DNA for the CDR3 is TGTGCCAGCAGTCTCCTCGGACTAGGTTGGCCCGGGGAGCTGTTTTTT. Its translation: CASSLLGLGWPGELFF.

The gene calls are TRBV7-3 and TRBJ2-1; 7 bases agree with TRBD2. CDR1 and CDR2 from the germline V gene are SGHTA and FQGTGA. Unmatched junction bases numbered 9, after V lost 1 base and J lost 9 bases. The CDR3 length is 15 residues. Here the CDR3 reads CASSLRDYGTGEQFF. The CDR3 bases are TGTGCCAGCAGCTTAAGGGACTATGGGACGGGTGAGCAGTTCTTC.

This chain uses TRBV27 with TRBJ2-1; TRBD1 might be the D (6 bases). Germline CDR1 is MNHEY and CDR2 is SMNVEV (reference sequence). The CDR3 sequence is 15 residues long. V was clipped by 3 bases and J by 6 bases, with 15 bases between them. The CDR3 loop reads CASSLSVRGFNEQFF. CDR3 DNA: TGTGCCAGCAGTTTGTCGGTCAGGGGCTTCAATGAGCAGTTCTTC.

This chain connects TRBV6-2 or TRBV6-3 to TRBJ1-5; D gene uncertain. This CDR3 comprises 16 residues. Germline lookup yields CDR1 MNHEY and CDR2 SVGEGT. Trimming took 2 bases from V and 0 from J, leaving 11 bases between them. The chain's CDR3 is CASSYEVTVSNQPQHF. The DNA for the CDR3 is TGTGCCAGCAGTTACGAGGTGACCGTTAGCAATCAGCCCCAGCATTTT.

Written as DNA, the CDR3 is TGCGCCAGCAGCCCCGTGATGACTAGCCTCGGCGGGGAGCTGTTTTTT. Its protein is CASSPVMTSLGGELFF. This chain links TRBV4-1 with TRBJ2-2; 7 bases line up with TRBD2. The trim removed 4 bases at V and 7 bases at J, leaving 12 bases unmatched. The germline CDR1 and CDR2 sequences are MGHRA and YSYEKL. The CDR3 sequence is 16 residues long.

The genes are TRBV24-1 and TRBJ2-1; 11 bases map to TRBD2. Unmatched junction bases numbered 15, after V lost 6 bases and J lost 3 bases. This CDR3 region has 19 residues. Germline lookup yields CDR1 KGHDR and CDR2 SFDVKD. The CDR3 here is CATSPSGLAVQGGYNEQFF. CDR3 nucleotide sequence: TGTGCCACCAGTCCGTCGGGACTAGCGGTCCAAGGGGGCTACAATGAGCAGTTCTTC.

This clone was detected only a few times. V and J are TRBV5-1 and TRBJ1-5; D ambiguous. The V and J ends lost 7 bases and 4 bases respectively, with 18 bases between them. The germline CDR1 and CDR2 sequences are SGHRS and YFSETQ. There are 15 residues in the CDR3. Here the CDR3 DNA reads TGCGCCAGCCCCCGAGGAGGCTCGCCGAATCAGCCCCAGCATTTT. Its translation is CASPRGGSPNQPQHF.

CDR3 sequence reads: CASSQTGRVAYNEQFF. CDR3 nucleotides: TGCGCCAGCAGCCAGACGGGGAGGGTCGCCTACAATGAGCAGTTCTTC. The chain has TRBV4-1 and TRBJ2-1, with TRBD2 identical over 7 bases. The J segment lost 2 bases and the V segment lost 3 bases, leaving 7 bases of the junction unmatched. Germline CDR1 MGHRA, CDR2 YSYEKL. This CDR3 has 16 residues.

The V gene is TRBV27, the J gene TRBJ2-2; TRBD2 matches 8 bases. The V gene's germline CDR1 is MNHEY and CDR2 SMNVEV (reference sequence). V trimming: 10 bases; J trimming: 5 bases; junction bases outside the gene matches: 9. There are 14 residues in the CDR3. The DNA for the CDR3 is TGTGCCACCCGGGAGGGAGATTTAACCGGGGAGCTGTTTTTT. Protein sequence: CATREGDLTGELFF.

V and J are TRBV18 and TRBJ1-3; possible D gene TRBD1, 5 bases. CDR3 length equals 15 residues. Germline CDR1 KGHSH, CDR2 LQKENI. The ends were cut back, 3 bases at V and 4 bases at J, with 13 bases in the middle. The CDR3 nucleotides are TGTGCCAGCTCACCTACAGGTTTTCAGGGAAACACCATATATTTT. The encoded protein is CASSPTGFQGNTIYF.

This chain joins TRBV6-5 and TRBJ2-2; D possibly corresponds to TRBD1 (5 bases). Trimming stripped 11 bases from V and 0 bases from J, with 13 bases between. Germline CDR1 and CDR2: MNHEY and SVGAGI. The CDR3 totals 14 residues. The CDR3 spells CAASLTANTGELFF. The CDR3 coding sequence is TGTGCCGCCTCGCTGACAGCGAACACCGGGGAGCTGTTTTTT.

The J gene is TRBJ2-2, the V gene TRBV3-1 (or the pseudogene TRBV3-2), with a weak D call TRBD2 (6 bases). The V gene lost 3 bases and the J gene lost 2 bases, with 10 bases spanning the gap. From germline, CDR1 is LGHDT and CDR2 YNNKEL (reference sequence). CDR3 length equals 15 residues. The CDR3 reads CASSHRDLNTGELFF. The CDR3 DNA sequence: TGTGCCAGCAGCCACCGGGACTTAAACACCGGGGAGCTGTTTTTT.

This sequence joins TRBV30 and TRBJ1-4; TRBD1 is a possible D gene (5 bases). The CDR3 is 14 residues long. Trimming pared 4 bases from V and 5 bases from J, leaving 14 bases between. The germline V gene encodes CDR1 GTSNPN and CDR2 SVGIG (reference sequence). This chain's CDR3 is CAWNRPGQNEKLFF. The DNA of the CDR3 is TGTGCCTGGAACCGGCCAGGACAAAATGAAAAACTGTTTTTT.

The chain has TRBV29-1 and TRBJ2-3; 8 positions match TRBD2. CDR1 SQVTM and CDR2 ANQGSEA come from the germline V gene. With 8 bases clipped from V and 2 bases from J, the junction kept 6 bases outside the gene matches. The CDR3 covers 13 residues. The CDR3 here is CSLLLAATDTQYF. Here the CDR3 DNA reads TGCAGCCTTTTACTAGCGGCCACAGATACGCAGTATTTT.

This sequence joins TRBV29-1 and TRBJ2-1; tentative D call: TRBD2 (5 bases). The CDR3 covers 12 residues. The germline V and J ends were trimmed by 7 bases and 3 bases, with 10 bases remaining between them. The germline CDR1 and CDR2 sequences are SQVTM and ANQGSEA. CDR3 DNA sequence: TGCAGCGATACCGAGGGCTACAATGAGCAGTTCTTC. Translating it yields CSDTEGYNEQFF.

This clone was seen just once. The identical CDR3 is also encoded by other nucleotide sequences in the sample. This chain joins TRBV27 and TRBJ2-5; D may be TRBD2 (6 bases). V gave up 0 bases and J gave up 4 bases, with 9 bases separating them. In germline, CDR1 is MNHEY, CDR2 SMNVEV (reference sequence). This CDR3 region has 14 residues. In nucleotides, the CDR3 is TGTGCCAGCAGTTTATCCGGGACTGTAGAGACCCAGTACTTC. Protein: CASSLSGTVETQYF.

The chain combines TRBV24-1 with TRBJ2-2; D is ambiguous. V lost 3 bases and J 9 bases, leaving 4 bases between the germline ends. The germline CDR1 and CDR2 sequences are KGHDR and SFDVKD. CDR3 length: 11 amino acids. Here the CDR3 DNA reads TGTGCCACCAGTGATCTAAGGGAGCTGTTTTTT. This gives the protein CATSDLRELFF.

The chain recombines TRBV9 with TRBJ2-3; TRBD2 agrees at 12 bases. CDR3 length: 17 residues. Germline-derived CDR1 and CDR2 are SGDLS and YYNGEE. J gave up 1 base and V 3 bases, and 6 bases lay outside the gene matches. The CDR3, as DNA: TGTGCCAGCAGCGCCTTACTAGCGGGAGGTGGCACAGATACGCAGTATTTT. Protein: CASSALLAGGGTDTQYF. Variable domain in full (rest from reference TRBV9 and TRBJ2-3): DSGVTQTPKHLITATGQRVTLRCSPRSGDLSVYWYQQSLDQGLQFLIQYYNGEERAKGNILERFSAQQFPDLHSELNLSSLELGDSALYFCASSALLAGGGTDTQYFGPGTRLTVL.

The rearrangement uses TRBV5-1 and TRBJ2-2; D remains ambiguous. V lost 2 bases to trimming and J lost 2 bases, with 4 bases between them. This CDR3 has 13 amino acids. Germline CDR1 reads SGHRS; CDR2 reads YFSETQ. The CDR3 DNA sequence: TGCGCCAGCAGCTTACAAAACACCGGGGAGCTGTTTTTT. As protein: CASSLQNTGELFF.

The chain couples TRBV2 to TRBJ1-5, with a possible D match to TRBD1 (6 bases). The CDR3 is 14 residues long. Germline CDR1 SNHLY, CDR2 FYNNEI. The V gene lost 3 bases and the J gene lost 5 bases, with 11 bases spanning the gap. CDR3 protein: CASSETAGDQPQHF. CDR3 DNA sequence: TGTGCCAGCAGTGAGACGGCAGGGGATCAGCCCCAGCATTTT.